What follows is one T cell receptor beta chain and its context. Its target is not known. From germline, CDR1 is LNHDA and CDR2 SQIVND (reference sequence). Trimming cost V 4 bases and J 1 base; bases outside gene matches: 6. This CDR3 is built from 16 residues. This entry is derived from a study of T cell clonotyping in hematopoietic cell transplantation. Produced via immunoSEQ multiplex PCR; TCRdb's table is partial and in-frame only. The sample holds approximately 50,000 clones, 86% seen once. Study-wide findings and caveats: Recipient TCR diversity dropped after transplant; expanded clonotypes rose from day 30 to 180.

As to time point: recipient sample about 28 days before transplant, after cytoreduction. The sequence was collected from a man aged 55 to 70 with biphenotypic leukemia. Some clones in this sample may be carry-over from other donors' samples. The chain links TRBV19 to TRBJ2-2; 7 nucleotides line up with TRBD2. The sequences come from peripheral blood mononuclear cells, collected before stem cell transplant. The CDR3 is CASSRPGLQNTGELFF. CDR3 coding DNA: TGTGCCAGTAGTAGGCCGGGACTACAGAACACCGGGGAGCTGTTTTTT.